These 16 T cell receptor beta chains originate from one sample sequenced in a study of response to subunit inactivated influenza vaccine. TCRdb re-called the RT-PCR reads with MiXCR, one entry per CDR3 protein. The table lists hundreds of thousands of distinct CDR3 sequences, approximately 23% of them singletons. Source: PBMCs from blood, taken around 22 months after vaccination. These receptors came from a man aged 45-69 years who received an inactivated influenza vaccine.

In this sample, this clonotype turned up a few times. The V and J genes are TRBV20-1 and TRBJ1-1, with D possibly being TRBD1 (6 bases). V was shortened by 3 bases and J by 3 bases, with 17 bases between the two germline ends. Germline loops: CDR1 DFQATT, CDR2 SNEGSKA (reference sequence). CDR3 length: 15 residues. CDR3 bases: TGCAGTGCTAGGGGGGGCCGGGCCAGCGACACTGAAGCTTTCTTT. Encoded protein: CSARGGRASDTEAFF.

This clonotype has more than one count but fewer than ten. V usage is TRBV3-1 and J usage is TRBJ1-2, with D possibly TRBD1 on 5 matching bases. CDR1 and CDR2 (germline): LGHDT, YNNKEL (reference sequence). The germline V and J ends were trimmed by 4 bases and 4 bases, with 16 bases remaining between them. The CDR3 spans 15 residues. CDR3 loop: CASSRWGDPIYGYTF. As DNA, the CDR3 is TGTGCCAGCAGCCGGTGGGGGGACCCGATCTATGGCTACACCTTC.

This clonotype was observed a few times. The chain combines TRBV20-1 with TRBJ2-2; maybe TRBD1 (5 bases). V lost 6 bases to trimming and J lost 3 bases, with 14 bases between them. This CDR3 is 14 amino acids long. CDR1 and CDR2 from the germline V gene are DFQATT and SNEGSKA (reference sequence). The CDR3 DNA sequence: TGCAGTGCGACTGACAGCTCCTACACCGGGGAGCTGTTTTTT. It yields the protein CSATDSSYTGELFF.

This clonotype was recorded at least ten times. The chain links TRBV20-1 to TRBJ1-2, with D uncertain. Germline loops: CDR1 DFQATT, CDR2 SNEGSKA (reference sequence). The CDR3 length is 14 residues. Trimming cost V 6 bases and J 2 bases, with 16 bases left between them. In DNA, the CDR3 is TGCAGTGCGTGGATCAGACGGGAGAACTATGGCTACACCTTC. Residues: CSAWIRRENYGYTF.

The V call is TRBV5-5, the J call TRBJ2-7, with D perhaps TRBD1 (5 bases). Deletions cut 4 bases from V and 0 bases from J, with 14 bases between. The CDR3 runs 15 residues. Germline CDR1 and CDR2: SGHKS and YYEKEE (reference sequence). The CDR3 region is CASSPRPDTSYEQYF. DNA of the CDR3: TGTGCCAGCAGCCCACGACCGGACACCTCCTACGAGCAGTACTTC.

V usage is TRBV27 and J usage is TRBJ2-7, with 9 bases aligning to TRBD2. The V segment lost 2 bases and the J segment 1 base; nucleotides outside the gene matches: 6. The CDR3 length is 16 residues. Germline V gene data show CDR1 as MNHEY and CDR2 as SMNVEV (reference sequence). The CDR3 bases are TGTGCCAGCAGTTTAGCTGCTAGCGGGGCATCCTACGAGCAGTACTTC. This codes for CASSLAASGASYEQYF.

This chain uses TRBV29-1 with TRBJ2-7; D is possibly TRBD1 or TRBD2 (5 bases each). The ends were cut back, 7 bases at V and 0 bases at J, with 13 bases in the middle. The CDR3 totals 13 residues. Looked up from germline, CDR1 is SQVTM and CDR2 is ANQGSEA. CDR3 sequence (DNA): TGCAGCGCTGGGGACGGTATCTCCTACGAGCAGTACTTC. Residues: CSAGDGISYEQYF.

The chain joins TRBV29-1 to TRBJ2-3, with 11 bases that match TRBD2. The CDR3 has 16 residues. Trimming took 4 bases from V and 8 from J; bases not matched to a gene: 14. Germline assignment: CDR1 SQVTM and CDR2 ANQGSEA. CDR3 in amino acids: CSVVSRPGLAVPTQYF. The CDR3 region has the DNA TGCAGCGTTGTGTCCAGACCGGGACTAGCGGTTCCTACGCAGTATTTT.

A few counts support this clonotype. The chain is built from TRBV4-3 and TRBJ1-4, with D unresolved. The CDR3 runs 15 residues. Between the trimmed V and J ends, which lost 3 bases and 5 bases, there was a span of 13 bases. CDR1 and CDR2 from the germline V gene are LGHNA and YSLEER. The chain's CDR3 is CASSHLRGTNEKLFF. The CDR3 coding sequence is TGCGCCAGCAGCCACTTACGGGGAACCAATGAAAAACTGTTTTTT.

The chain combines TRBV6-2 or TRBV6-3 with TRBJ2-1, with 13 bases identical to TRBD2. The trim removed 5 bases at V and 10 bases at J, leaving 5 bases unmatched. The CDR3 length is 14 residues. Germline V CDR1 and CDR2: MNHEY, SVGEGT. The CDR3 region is CASSPTSGRFEQFF. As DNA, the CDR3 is TGTGCCAGCAGTCCGACTAGCGGGAGGTTCGAGCAGTTCTTC.

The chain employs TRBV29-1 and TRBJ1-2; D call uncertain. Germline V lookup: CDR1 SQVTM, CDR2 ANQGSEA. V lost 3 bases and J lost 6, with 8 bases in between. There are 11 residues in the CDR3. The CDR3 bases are TGCAGCGTTGAGGTCTTCGATGGCTACACCTTC. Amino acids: CSVEVFDGYTF.

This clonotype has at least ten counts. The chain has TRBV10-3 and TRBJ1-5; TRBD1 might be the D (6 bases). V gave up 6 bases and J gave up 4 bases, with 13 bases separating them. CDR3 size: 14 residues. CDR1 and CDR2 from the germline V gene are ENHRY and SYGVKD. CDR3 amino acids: CAIREGVGNQPQHF. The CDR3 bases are TGTGCCATCAGGGAGGGGGTTGGTAATCAGCCCCAGCATTTT.

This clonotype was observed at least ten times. The CDR3 DNA reads TGTGCCAGCAGGGACCTCGACTATAATTCACCCCTCCACTTT. The encoded protein is CASRDLDYNSPLHF. The chain combines TRBV12-3 or TRBV12-4 with TRBJ1-6; D gene uncertain. The CDR3 length is 14 residues. The V and J ends lost 6 bases and 3 bases respectively, with 9 bases between them.

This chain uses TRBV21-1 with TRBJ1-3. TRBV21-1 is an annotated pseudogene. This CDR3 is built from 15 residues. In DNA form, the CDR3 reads TGTGCCAGCAGCAGGTTGGGGTTGTCTGGAAACACCATATATTTT. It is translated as CASSRLGLSGNTIYF.

The CDR3 DNA is TGTGCCAGCAATGAGTTTCCGAGCTCCTACGAGCAGTACTTC. It codes for CASNEFPSSYEQYF. This chain connects TRBV28 to TRBJ2-7; D unresolved. Trimming removed 7 bases from V and 0 bases from J, with 13 bases in between. The germline gives CDR1 MDHEN, CDR2 SYDVKM. The CDR3 runs 14 residues.

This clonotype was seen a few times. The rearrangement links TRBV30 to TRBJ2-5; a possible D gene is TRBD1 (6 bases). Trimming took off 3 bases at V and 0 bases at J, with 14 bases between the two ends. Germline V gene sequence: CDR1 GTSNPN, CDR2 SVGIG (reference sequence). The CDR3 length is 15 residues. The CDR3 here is CAWSSGTQYQETQYF. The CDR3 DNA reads TGTGCCTGGAGCTCCGGGACACAGTACCAAGAGACCCAGTACTTC.